These T cell receptor beta chains were read from a single sample in a study of metastatic and nonmetastatic thyroid tumors. With MiXCR, TCRdb reprocessed the PCR reads. Here the sample spans over 8,500 clones, 20% to 30% being singletons. Sequencing was carried out using tumor tissue. Receptor source: a female donor with papillary thyroid cancer or a benign thyroid nodule (not recorded which). Some clones in this sample may be carry-over from other donors' samples. CDR3s include the opening cysteine and the closing phenylalanine or tryptophan. Each record gives: clone size, D gene, V gene, J gene, CDR3 DNA, CDR3 protein. A D gene is named only where the DNA matches it firmly. A row's size may be missing; if present it is once, few, many or a size class.

abundance: .
d_gene: .
v_gene: TRBV5-1
j_gene: TRBJ2-3
CDR3nt: TGCGCCAGCAGCTTGGGACAGAAAAGCACAGATACGCAGTATTTT
CDR3aa: CASSLGQKSTDTQYF

abundance: .
d_gene: .
v_gene: TRBV12-3/TRBV12-4
j_gene: TRBJ2-5
CDR3nt: TGTGCCACAGCGAAGCAGGAGACCCAGTACTTC
CDR3aa: CATAKQETQYF

abundance: many
d_gene: TRBD1
v_gene: TRBV7-9
j_gene: TRBJ2-6
CDR3nt: TGTGCCAGCAGCACTACAGGGGATCCGGGGGCCAACGTCCTGACTTTC
CDR3aa: CASSTTGDPGANVLTF

abundance: many
d_gene: TRBD1
v_gene: TRBV20-1
j_gene: TRBJ2-1
CDR3nt: TGCAGTGTGAGAGGTTCCCGACAGGGCTACAATGAGCAGTTCTTC
CDR3aa: CSVRGSRQGYNEQFF

abundance: .
d_gene: TRBD2
v_gene: TRBV28
j_gene: TRBJ2-3
CDR3nt: TGTGCCAGCAGTTTTGAGTCGGGAGGGAGGCATACGCAGTATTTT
CDR3aa: CASSFESGGRHTQYF

abundance: medium-sized
d_gene: .
v_gene: TRBV20-1
j_gene: TRBJ2-1
CDR3nt: TGCAGTGCTAGCCGGGCGTTGGCAGGGAAGGAGAATGAGCAGTTCTTC
CDR3aa: CSASRALAGKENEQFF

abundance: .
d_gene: TRBD2
v_gene: TRBV20-1
j_gene: TRBJ2-3
CDR3nt: TGCAGTGCTAGAGGCCGGACTAGCGTGGGGGATACGCAGTATTTT
CDR3aa: CSARGRTSVGDTQYF

abundance: .
d_gene: TRBD2
v_gene: TRBV28
j_gene: TRBJ2-3
CDR3nt: TGTGCCAGCAGTTTCCGCCCCGGGGGGGCCGTAGATACGCAGTATTTT
CDR3aa: CASSFRPGGAVDTQYF

abundance: .
d_gene: .
v_gene: TRBV30
j_gene: TRBJ1-1
CDR3nt: TGTGCCTGGAGTCCAGGGACGGGTGGGACTGAAGCTTTCTTT
CDR3aa: CAWSPGTGGTEAFF

abundance: many
d_gene: .
v_gene: TRBV9
j_gene: TRBJ2-5
CDR3nt: TGTGCCAGCAGCGTAGAAGAACATCGGACCCAGTACTTC
CDR3aa: CASSVEEHRTQYF

abundance: medium-sized
d_gene: .
v_gene: TRBV11-3
j_gene: TRBJ2-1
CDR3nt: TGTGCCAGCAGCTTATCCGGGGGACCCTACAATGAGCAGTTCTTC
CDR3aa: CASSLSGGPYNEQFF

abundance: .
d_gene: TRBD1
v_gene: TRBV3-1
j_gene: TRBJ1-2
CDR3nt: TGTGCCAGCAGCCATTATCCGGGACAGATCTATGGCTACACCTTC
CDR3aa: CASSHYPGQIYGYTF

abundance: few
d_gene: .
v_gene: TRBV10-3
j_gene: TRBJ1-1
CDR3nt: TGTGCCGTCAGTAAGGGGACCAACATGAACACTGAAGCTTTCTTT
CDR3aa: CAVSKGTNMNTEAFF

abundance: few
d_gene: .
v_gene: TRBV6-4
j_gene: TRBJ1-2
CDR3nt: TGTGCCAGCAGTGAAAGGGTCGGCAGTCGTGGCTACACCTTC
CDR3aa: CASSERVGSRGYTF

abundance: .
d_gene: .
v_gene: TRBV2
j_gene: TRBJ1-2
CDR3nt: TGTGCCAGCAGGGACAGAACTAACTATGGCTACACCTTC
CDR3aa: CASRDRTNYGYTF

abundance: few
d_gene: .
v_gene: TRBV12-3/TRBV12-4
j_gene: TRBJ2-7
CDR3nt: TGTGCCAGCAGCGAACTAGCCTACGAGCAGTACTTC
CDR3aa: CASSELAYEQYF

abundance: few
d_gene: TRBD1
v_gene: TRBV19
j_gene: TRBJ1-6
CDR3nt: TGTGCCAGTAGTTCCTGGACAGGGGGGGGTTCACCCCTCCACTTT
CDR3aa: CASSSWTGGGSPLHF

abundance: once
d_gene: .
v_gene: TRBV20-1
j_gene: TRBJ2-7
CDR3nt: TGCAGTGCCAGCAGCTCGGCCACAGGGTCTAACGAGCAGTACTTC
CDR3aa: CSASSSATGSNEQYF

abundance: .
d_gene: .
v_gene: TRBV5-1
j_gene: TRBJ1-1
CDR3nt: TGCGCCAGCAGCTTGCCAGATATGAACACTGAAGCTTTCTTT
CDR3aa: CASSLPDMNTEAFF

abundance: few
d_gene: .
v_gene: TRBV6-1
j_gene: TRBJ1-6
CDR3nt: TGTGCCAGCAGTGAAGTGGGCGGAATTTCACCCCTCCACTTT
CDR3aa: CASSEVGGISPLHF

abundance: .
d_gene: .
v_gene: TRBV28
j_gene: TRBJ2-7
CDR3nt: TGTGCCAGCCAGGGGGGGCAGGTCCAATCCTACGAGCAGTACTTC
CDR3aa: CASQGGQVQSYEQYF

abundance: few
d_gene: TRBD2
v_gene: TRBV24-1
j_gene: TRBJ2-3
CDR3nt: TGTGCCACCAGTGATCTACCTAGCGGGAGGGAAACAGATACGCAGTATTTT
CDR3aa: CATSDLPSGRETDTQYF

abundance: few
d_gene: TRBD1
v_gene: TRBV6-1
j_gene: TRBJ1-5
CDR3nt: TGTGCCAGCAGGACAGGGCCCAATCAGCCCCAGCATTTT
CDR3aa: CASRTGPNQPQHF

abundance: few
d_gene: .
v_gene: TRBV28
j_gene: TRBJ2-4
CDR3nt: TGTGCCAGCAGTTCATCGCGTATCCTAGCCAAAAACATTCAGTACTTC
CDR3aa: CASSSSRILAKNIQYF

abundance: few
d_gene: TRBD2
v_gene: TRBV2
j_gene: TRBJ2-1
CDR3nt: TGTGCCAGCTCCAGCGGGGGGGCCTGGAATGAGCAGTTCTTC
CDR3aa: CASSSGGAWNEQFF

abundance: few
d_gene: TRBD2
v_gene: TRBV27
j_gene: TRBJ2-7
CDR3nt: TGTGCCAGCAGTTCCCTGACTAGCGGGAGGGCCTACGAGCAGTACTTC
CDR3aa: CASSSLTSGRAYEQYF

abundance: .
d_gene: .
v_gene: TRBV20-1
j_gene: TRBJ2-1
CDR3nt: TGCAGCGGCACTAGGAGCTCCTACAATGAGCAGTTCTTC
CDR3aa: CSGTRSSYNEQFF

abundance: few
d_gene: .
v_gene: TRBV19
j_gene: TRBJ1-2
CDR3nt: TGTGCCAGTAGTAGGTCAGCTAAGGCGGGCTATGGCTACACCTTC
CDR3aa: CASSRSAKAGYGYTF

abundance: .
d_gene: .
v_gene: TRBV27
j_gene: TRBJ2-1
CDR3nt: TGTGCCAGCAGTTCGACTAACTTCGGGTACAATGAGCAGTTCTTC
CDR3aa: CASSSTNFGYNEQFF

abundance: few
d_gene: .
v_gene: TRBV12-3/TRBV12-4
j_gene: TRBJ2-7
CDR3nt: TGTGCCAGCAGTTTGGGAGCAACCTACGAGCAGTACTTC
CDR3aa: CASSLGATYEQYF

abundance: .
d_gene: TRBD1
v_gene: TRBV6-1
j_gene: TRBJ2-1
CDR3nt: TGTGCCAGCAGTGTTCTCGACAGGGATGAGCAGTTCTTC
CDR3aa: CASSVLDRDEQFF

abundance: few
d_gene: .
v_gene: TRBV6-1
j_gene: TRBJ2-7
CDR3nt: TGTGCCAGCAGTGTAACTACAGGGATCGTCTACGAGCAGTACTTC
CDR3aa: CASSVTTGIVYEQYF

abundance: few
d_gene: .
v_gene: TRBV10-1
j_gene: TRBJ2-3
CDR3nt: TGCGCCAGCAGTGAGGACGGAGCTAGCACAGATACGCAGTATTTT
CDR3aa: CASSEDGASTDTQYF

abundance: medium-sized
d_gene: .
v_gene: TRBV9
j_gene: TRBJ2-7
CDR3nt: TGTGCCAGCAGCGTAGGGCCAAGACCCTCCTACGAGCAGTACTTC
CDR3aa: CASSVGPRPSYEQYF

abundance: .
d_gene: TRBD1
v_gene: TRBV28
j_gene: TRBJ2-7
CDR3nt: TGTGCCAGCAGTAAGACAGGGGGCGCGTACGAGCAGTACTTC
CDR3aa: CASSKTGGAYEQYF

abundance: .
d_gene: TRBD2
v_gene: TRBV19
j_gene: TRBJ2-2
CDR3nt: TGTGCCAGTAGTGCTCAACTAGCGACGGAGCTGTTTTTT
CDR3aa: CASSAQLATELFF

abundance: .
d_gene: TRBD1
v_gene: TRBV7-2
j_gene: TRBJ1-1
CDR3nt: TGTGCCAGCAGCACCGGACAGGCGTTCGCTGAAGCTTTCTTT
CDR3aa: CASSTGQAFAEAFF

abundance: few
d_gene: TRBD2
v_gene: TRBV6-1
j_gene: TRBJ2-5
CDR3nt: TGTGCCAGCAGTAATCTAGCGGGAGGTGGAGAGACCCAGTACTTC
CDR3aa: CASSNLAGGGETQYF

abundance: many
d_gene: .
v_gene: TRBV6-1
j_gene: TRBJ1-4
CDR3nt: TGTGCCACCAAGGGTTTGACTAATGAAAAACTGTTTTTT
CDR3aa: CATKGLTNEKLFF

abundance: few
d_gene: .
v_gene: TRBV24-1
j_gene: TRBJ1-2
CDR3nt: TGTGCCACCAGTGAACAGCACAAGTACACCTTC
CDR3aa: CATSEQHKYTF

abundance: .
d_gene: TRBD2
v_gene: TRBV11-1
j_gene: TRBJ2-1
CDR3nt: TGTGCCAGCAGCTTAGAAGCCCTAGCGGGGGGGCGAGAGCAGTTCTTC
CDR3aa: CASSLEALAGGREQFF

abundance: .
d_gene: .
v_gene: TRBV20-1
j_gene: TRBJ2-3
CDR3nt: TGCAGTGCTAGAGTTCAAAAGGGTAGCCCAACAGATACGCAGTATTTT
CDR3aa: CSARVQKGSPTDTQYF